Below are 27 T cell receptor beta chains sequenced from a single sample in a study of T cell repertoires in ileal Crohn's disease. Libraries were prepared by immunoSEQ multiplex PCR; TCRdb keeps only in-frame clonotypes and omits some of them. Here the sample spans 4,000 or so clones, 60% to 80% being singletons. The time point is: neoterminal ileum biopsy at postoperative endoscopy, about 6 months after surgery. Sequencing was done on a sample of ileal tissue. The receptors originated from an adult with Crohn's disease.

By sample share, this clone is medium-sized. The chain uses TRBV2 and TRBJ1-1; D gene unclear. CDR3 size: 13 residues. Deletions cut 7 bases from V and 1 base from J, with 10 bases between. CDR1 is SNHLY, CDR2 FYNNEI, per germline. The CDR3 bases are TGTGCCAGCATCCACAGTTCGAACACTGAAGCTTTCTTT. This translates into CASIHSSNTEAFF.

This chain links TRBV4-2 with TRBJ2-3; 11 positions match TRBD2. The V segment lost 1 base and the J segment 2 bases; nucleotides outside the gene matches: 5. Germline V gene sequence: CDR1 LGHNA, CDR2 YNFKEQ. The CDR3 length is 17 residues. The CDR3 protein is CASSQAVSGGATDTQYF. The CDR3 nucleotides are TGTGCCAGCAGCCAAGCCGTTAGCGGGGGGGCCACAGATACGCAGTATTTT.

This chain uses TRBV5-1 with TRBJ1-1; D remains unclear. The CDR3 length is 16 residues. V gave up 1 base and J gave up 1 base, with 14 bases separating them. The germline CDR1 and CDR2 sequences are SGHRS and YFSETQ. The CDR3 nucleotides are TGCGCCAGCAGCTTGAAGGTGAGGGCCGGGAACACTGAAGCTTTCTTT. Its protein product is CASSLKVRAGNTEAFF.

The chain combines TRBV6-5 with TRBJ2-1, with a possible D match to TRBD1 (5 bases). The CDR3 covers 12 residues. Germline V gene data show CDR1 as MNHEY and CDR2 as SVGAGI. Trimming removed 10 bases from V and 7 bases from J, with 14 bases in between. CDR3 sequence reads: CATSLAGNEQFF. CDR3 bases: TGTGCCACCTCTCTGGCAGGGAATGAGCAGTTCTTC.

This chain connects TRBV5-1 to TRBJ2-3; D is possibly TRBD1 (6 bases). CDR1 and CDR2 from the germline V gene are SGHRS and YFSETQ. Trimming stripped 2 bases from V and 4 bases from J, with 8 bases between. CDR3 length: 13 amino acids. CDR3 protein: CASSLGQPDTQYF. The CDR3 coding sequence is TGCGCCAGCAGCTTAGGACAGCCAGATACGCAGTATTTT.

The V call is TRBV4-3, the J call TRBJ2-3; 13 bases fit TRBD2. J lost 4 bases, V lost 0 bases, and 1 base had no gene match. This CDR3 is 16 amino acids long. Germline-derived CDR1 and CDR2 are LGHNA and YSLEER. CDR3: CASSQDTSGGADTQYF. Written as DNA, the CDR3 is TGCGCCAGCAGCCAAGATACTAGCGGGGGGGCAGATACGCAGTATTTT.

This chain uses TRBV10-2 with TRBJ1-1; weak D call: TRBD1 (6 bases). The V end lost 5 bases, the J end lost 4 bases, and 11 bases lay between the germline ends. CDR1 WSHSY and CDR2 SAAADI come from the germline V gene. The CDR3 is 13 amino acids. DNA of the CDR3: TGCGCCAGCAGTCCAGGGGTTGTCACTGAAGCTTTCTTT. This translates into CASSPGVVTEAFF.

This chain links TRBV19 with TRBJ2-5, with 13 bases aligning to TRBD2. CDR1 and CDR2 (germline): LNHDA, SQIVND (reference sequence). The CDR3 is 15 residues long. Unmatched junction bases numbered 5, after V lost 9 bases and J lost 1 base. The CDR3 region has the DNA TGTGCCAGCAAACTAGCGGGGGGGCCCCAAGAGACCCAGTACTTC. Translation gives CASKLAGGPQETQYF.

The chain joins TRBV5-1 to TRBJ1-2, with D tentatively TRBD1 (5 bases). The germline V gene encodes CDR1 SGHRS and CDR2 YFSETQ. The CDR3 consists of 18 residues. V was pared by 4 bases and J by 0 bases, with 22 bases between. The CDR3, as DNA: TGCGCCAGCAGCGGGGGGGATGGCGTGAAGGAGGCTAACTATGGCTACACCTTC. Its translation is CASSGGDGVKEANYGYTF.

This chain uses TRBV27 with TRBJ2-7; possible D gene TRBD1, 6 bases. The CDR3 is 15 residues long. CDR1 and CDR2 (germline): MNHEY, SMNVEV (reference sequence). Trimming left V 0 bases short and J 3 bases short, with 12 bases between. The CDR3 sequence: CASSLSRGRGYEQYF. CDR3 coding DNA: TGTGCCAGCAGTTTATCGAGGGGCAGGGGCTACGAGCAGTACTTC.

The chain combines TRBV27 with TRBJ1-6; D remains unclear. The germline V gene has CDR1 MNHEY and CDR2 SMNVEV (reference sequence). The CDR3 consists of 13 residues. V shed 2 bases and J shed 7 bases, with 6 bases lying between them. As DNA, the CDR3 is TGTGCCAGCAGTTTAGAGGGCAATTCACCCCTCCACTTT. Protein: CASSLEGNSPLHF.

This clone qualifies as large. The genes are TRBV9 and TRBJ2-5, with 14 bases that match TRBD2. V was clipped by 2 bases and J by 5 bases; unmatched bases: 5. The CDR3 is 16 amino acids. Germline lookup yields CDR1 SGDLS and CDR2 YYNGEE. The CDR3 bases are TGTGCCAGCAGCGTGGGACTAGCGGGGGAGAGGGAGACCCAGTACTTC. This codes for CASSVGLAGERETQYF. Variable domain in full (rest from reference TRBV9 and TRBJ2-5): DSGVTQTPKHLITATGQRVTLRCSPRSGDLSVYWYQQSLDQGLQFLIQYYNGEERAKGNILERFSAQQFPDLHSELNLSSLELGDSALYFCASSVGLAGERETQYFGPGTRLLVL.

This clone has a handful of counts. Written as DNA, the CDR3 is TGTGCCAGCAGCTTAGATAGAGGCTCTACCATGAACACTGAAGCTTTCTTT. It specifies CASSLDRGSTMNTEAFF. The rearrangement uses TRBV7-9 and TRBJ1-1; D call uncertain. Per the germline V gene, CDR1 is SEHNR and CDR2 is FQNEAQ (reference sequence). The CDR3 length is 17 residues. V was shortened by 1 base and J by 0 bases, with 15 bases between the two germline ends.

This rearrangement joins TRBV6-4 to TRBJ2-1; TRBD2 matches at 11 bases. Germline V gives CDR1 MRHNA, CDR2 SNTAGT. J was trimmed by 6 bases and V by 2 bases; bases with no gene match: 0. This CDR3 has 14 amino acids. The DNA for the CDR3 is TGTGCCAGCAGTGACGGGACTAGCGGCAATGAGCAGTTCTTC. As protein: CASSDGTSGNEQFF.

J is TRBJ2-1 and V is TRBV6-5; TRBD1 is a possible D gene (5 bases). The germline V and J ends were trimmed by 2 bases and 6 bases, with 11 bases remaining between them. In germline, CDR1 is MNHEY, CDR2 SVGAGI. The CDR3 has 14 amino acids. The CDR3 nucleotides are TGTGCCAGCAGTTACGGGGCTAGTATCAATGAGCAGTTCTTC. Residues: CASSYGASINEQFF.

This chain links TRBV5-1 with TRBJ2-1; TRBD2 matches at 9 bases. Germline V gene sequence: CDR1 SGHRS, CDR2 YFSETQ. The CDR3 covers 14 residues. V was clipped by 1 base and J by 9 bases; unmatched bases: 5. CDR3: CASSLSSGGTEQFF. Written as DNA, the CDR3 is TGCGCCAGCAGCTTGAGTAGCGGGGGCACTGAGCAGTTCTTC.

This sequence joins TRBV2 and TRBJ1-6, with D hard to call. CDR3 size: 13 residues. Trimming stripped 7 bases from V and 5 bases from J, with 9 bases between. Germline values: CDR1 SNHLY, CDR2 FYNNEI. The CDR3 protein is CASKMTDNSPLHF. The CDR3 DNA is TGTGCCAGCAAGATGACTGATAATTCACCCCTCCACTTT.

V gene TRBV28 combines with J gene TRBJ1-2, with unresolved D. Germline CDR1 MDHEN, CDR2 SYDVKM. CDR3 length: 13 amino acids. Deletions cut 6 bases from V and 0 bases from J, with 8 bases between. The DNA of the CDR3 is TGTGCCAGCAGCCCCTTAGCTAACTATGGCTACACCTTC. Encoded protein: CASSPLANYGYTF.

V gene TRBV27 combines with J gene TRBJ2-3; unclear D gene. The CDR3 length is 13 residues. The V gene lost 6 bases and the J gene lost 10 bases, with 17 bases spanning the gap. The germline CDR1 and CDR2 sequences are MNHEY and SMNVEV (reference sequence). Here the CDR3 reads CASRRHQDGSQYF. As DNA, the CDR3 is TGTGCCAGCAGAAGACATCAGGATGGGTCGCAGTATTTT.

The V and J genes are TRBV7-7 and TRBJ1-1; D is uncertain. Germline loops: CDR1 SSHAT, CDR2 FNYEAQ (reference sequence). The ends were cut back, 5 bases at V and 1 base at J, with 8 bases in the middle. CDR3 length: 13 amino acids. DNA for the CDR3: TGTGCCAGCAGCCGAAACAGGAACACTGAAGCTTTCTTT. As protein: CASSRNRNTEAFF.

J is TRBJ2-1 and V is TRBV20-1; D is unresolved. V lost 6 bases and J 7 bases, leaving 10 bases between the germline ends. Per germline, CDR1 DFQATT and CDR2 SNEGSKA (reference sequence). The CDR3 totals 11 residues. Written as DNA, the CDR3 is TGCAGTGCCCTCACCGGGAATGAGCAGTTCTTC. It yields the protein CSALTGNEQFF.

The chain links TRBV30 to TRBJ1-6; D not certain. CDR1 and CDR2 (germline): GTSNPN, SVGIG (reference sequence). CDR3 size: 13 residues. V was clipped by 7 bases and J by 9 bases, with 16 bases between them. The CDR3 coding sequence is TGTGCCTCCTCCCGGGTCTCACGTTCACCCCTCCACTTT. Its translation: CASSRVSRSPLHF.

This chain connects TRBV10-1 to TRBJ2-3; 7 positions agree with TRBD1. V lost 3 bases and J lost 6; bases outside the gene matches: 3. The CDR3 runs to 13 residues. Germline V gene sequence: CDR1 WNHNN, CDR2 SYGVQD (reference sequence). CDR3: CASSDDRADTQYF. CDR3 DNA: TGCGCCAGCAGTGACGACAGGGCCGATACGCAGTATTTT.

V is TRBV14 and J is TRBJ2-2, with 8 bases matching TRBD2. The germline V gene encodes CDR1 SGHDN and CDR2 FVKESK. The CDR3 totals 15 residues. Trimming cost V 5 bases and J 5 bases; bases outside gene matches: 7. The CDR3 DNA sequence: TGTGCCAGCAGCTTCGGACGGGGGGGGACCGGGGAGCTGTTTTTT. Protein sequence: CASSFGRGGTGELFF.

The chain is built from TRBV4-3 and TRBJ2-1; 16 bases fit TRBD2. The germline gives CDR1 LGHNA, CDR2 YSLEER. The CDR3 runs 19 residues. V lost 0 bases to trimming and J lost 5 bases; unmatched junction nucleotides: 7. CDR3 DNA sequence: TGCGCCAGCAGCCAAGATTGGGGACTAGCGGGGGGGAGGAACAATGAGCAGTTCTTC. Its translation is CASSQDWGLAGGRNNEQFF.

This clone was observed a few times. This sequence joins TRBV19 and TRBJ2-7; the match to TRBD2 covers 7 bases. Trimming at V came to 7 bases and at J to 0 bases, leaving 6 bases not matched to a gene. This CDR3 spans 14 amino acids. The germline gives CDR1 LNHDA, CDR2 SQIVND (reference sequence). This CDR3 is CASTAGGNSYEQYF. DNA of the CDR3: TGTGCCAGTACCGCCGGGGGGAACTCCTACGAGCAGTACTTC.

For the CDR3, the DNA is TGTGCCTGGAGTGGGGCTAGCGGCTACAATGAGCAGTTCTTC. This gives the protein CAWSGASGYNEQFF. The genes are TRBV30 and TRBJ2-1; 7 bases are shared with TRBD2. The germline V gene has CDR1 GTSNPN and CDR2 SVGIG (reference sequence). The CDR3 sequence is 14 residues long. J lost 3 bases, V lost 1 base, and 3 bases had no gene match.